This T cell receptor beta chain appears in the sequencing data of a study of blood T cells in healthy people across ages. Study conclusions and caveats: Naive CD4+ cells and diversity were both higher in long-lived donors than in aged donors.

Sample donors were healthy Caucasian individuals that came from Russia, aged about 6 to 95. Then a second PCR, running roughly 7 to 11 cycles, was carried out with a sample-barcoded 5' primer and a J-beta primer mix. Researchers report that a template-switch adaptor with 12 random nucleotides tagged each cDNA molecule. Paired-end reads containing CDR3 totaled no fewer than 3 million for each sample. TCRdb processed the 5' RACE reads anew with MiXCR; each CDR3 protein has one entry. The sample includes over 1.5 million distinct CDR3 sequences, 49% seen only once; the top ten take around 2.1%. The length of the CDR3 is 13 residues. The V end lost 0 bases, the J end lost 3 bases, and 8 bases lay between the germline ends. From germline, CDR1 is DFQATT and CDR2 SNEGSKA (reference sequence). As regards this clonotype: The antigen is unknown.

The specimen was blood. The rearrangement joins TRBV20-1 to TRBJ1-1, with D tentatively TRBD1 (6 bases). The receptor was derived from a woman aged 40 to 50 in good health. The CDR3: CSAREDSDTEAFF. In DNA form, the CDR3 reads TGCAGTGCTAGAGAGGACAGCGACACTGAAGCTTTCTTT.